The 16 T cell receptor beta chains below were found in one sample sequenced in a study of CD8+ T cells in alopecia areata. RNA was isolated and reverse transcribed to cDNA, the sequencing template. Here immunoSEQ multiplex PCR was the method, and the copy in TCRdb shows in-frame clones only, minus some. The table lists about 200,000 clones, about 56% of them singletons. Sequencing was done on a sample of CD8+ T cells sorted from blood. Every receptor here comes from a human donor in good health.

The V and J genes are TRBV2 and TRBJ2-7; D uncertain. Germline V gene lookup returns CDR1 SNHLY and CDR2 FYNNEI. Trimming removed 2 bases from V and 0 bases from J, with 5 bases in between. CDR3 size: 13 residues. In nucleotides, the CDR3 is TGTGCCAGCAGTGAATTCTACTCCTACGAGCAGTACTTC. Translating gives CASSEFYSYEQYF. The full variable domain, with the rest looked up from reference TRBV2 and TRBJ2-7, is EPEVTQTPSHQVTQMGQEVILRCVPISNHLYFYWYRQILGQKVEFLVSFYNNEISEKSEIFDDQFSVERPDGSNFTLKIRSTKLEDSAMYFCASSEFYSYEQYFGPGTRLTVT.

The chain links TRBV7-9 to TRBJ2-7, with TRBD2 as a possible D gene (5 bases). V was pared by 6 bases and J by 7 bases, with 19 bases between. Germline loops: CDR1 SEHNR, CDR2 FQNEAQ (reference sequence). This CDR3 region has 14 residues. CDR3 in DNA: TGTGCCAGCAGTTACGTGGCTCCGGGAATTGAGCAGTACTTC. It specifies CASSYVAPGIEQYF. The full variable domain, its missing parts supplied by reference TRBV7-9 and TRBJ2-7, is DTGVSQNPRHKITKRGQNVTFRCDPISEHNRLYWYRQTLGQGPEFLTYFQNEAQLEKSRLLSDRFSAERPKGSFSTLEIQRTEQGDSAMYLCASSYVAPGIEQYFGPGTRLTVT.

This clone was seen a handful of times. The CDR3 sequence: CASSLPGGGSGTDTQYF. Written as DNA, the CDR3 is TGTGCCAGCAGCTTACCTGGCGGGGGAAGTGGCACAGATACGCAGTATTTT. V is TRBV7-9 and J is TRBJ2-3, with TRBD2 matching 7 bases. Germline assignment: CDR1 SEHNR and CDR2 FQNEAQ (reference sequence). Losses at the gene ends were 2 bases for V and 1 base for J; bases not matched to a gene: 9. The CDR3 runs 17 residues.

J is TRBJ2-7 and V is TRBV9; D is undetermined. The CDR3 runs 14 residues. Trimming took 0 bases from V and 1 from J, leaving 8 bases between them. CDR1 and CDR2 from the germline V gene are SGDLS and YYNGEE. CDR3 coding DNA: TGTGCCAGCAGCGTAGGTGGCAAGTCCTACGAGCAGTACTTC. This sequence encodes CASSVGGKSYEQYF. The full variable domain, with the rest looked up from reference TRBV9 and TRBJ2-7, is DSGVTQTPKHLITATGQRVTLRCSPRSGDLSVYWYQQSLDQGLQFLIQYYNGEERAKGNILERFSAQQFPDLHSELNLSSLELGDSALYFCASSVGGKSYEQYFGPGTRLTVT.

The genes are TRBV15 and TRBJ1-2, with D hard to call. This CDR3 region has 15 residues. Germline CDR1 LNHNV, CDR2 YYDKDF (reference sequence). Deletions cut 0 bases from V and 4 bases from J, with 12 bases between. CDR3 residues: CATSRDIMSAYGYTF. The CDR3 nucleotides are TGTGCCACCAGCAGAGATATAATGTCTGCCTATGGCTACACCTTC.

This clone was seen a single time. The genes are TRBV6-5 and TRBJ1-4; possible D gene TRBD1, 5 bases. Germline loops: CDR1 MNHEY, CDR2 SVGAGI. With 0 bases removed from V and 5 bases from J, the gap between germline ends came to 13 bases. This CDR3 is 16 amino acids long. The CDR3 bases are TGTGCCAGCAGTTACTCGCCACAGGTGTGGAATGAAAAACTGTTTTTT. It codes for CASSYSPQVWNEKLFF.

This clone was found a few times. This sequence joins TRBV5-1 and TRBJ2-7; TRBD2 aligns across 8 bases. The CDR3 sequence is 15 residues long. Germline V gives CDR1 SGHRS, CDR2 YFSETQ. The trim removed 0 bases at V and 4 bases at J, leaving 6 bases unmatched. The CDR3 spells CASSLVAGKEYEQYF. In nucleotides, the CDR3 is TGCGCCAGCAGCTTGGTAGCGGGGAAAGAGTACGAGCAGTACTTC.

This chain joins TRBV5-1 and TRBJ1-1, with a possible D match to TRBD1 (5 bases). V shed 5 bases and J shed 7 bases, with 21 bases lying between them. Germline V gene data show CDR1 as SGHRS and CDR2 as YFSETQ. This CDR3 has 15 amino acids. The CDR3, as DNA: TGCGCCAGCAGTCTTAGAGGGGTCGCCTCCATTGAAGCTTTCTTT. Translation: CASSLRGVASIEAFF.

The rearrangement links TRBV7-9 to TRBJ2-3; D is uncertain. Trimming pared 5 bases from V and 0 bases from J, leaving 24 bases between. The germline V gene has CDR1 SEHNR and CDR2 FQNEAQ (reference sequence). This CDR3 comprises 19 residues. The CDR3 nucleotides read TGTGCCAGCAGCGCCTTTCTGGATGCGAGCCGAGTTAGCACAGATACGCAGTATTTT. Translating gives CASSAFLDASRVSTDTQYF.

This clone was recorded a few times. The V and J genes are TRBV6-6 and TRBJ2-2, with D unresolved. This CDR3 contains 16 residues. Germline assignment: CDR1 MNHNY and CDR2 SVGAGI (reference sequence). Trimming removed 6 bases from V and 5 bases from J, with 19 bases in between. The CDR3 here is CASRTLKGPQTGELFF. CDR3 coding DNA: TGTGCCAGCAGGACCCTTAAGGGCCCTCAAACCGGGGAGCTGTTTTTT.

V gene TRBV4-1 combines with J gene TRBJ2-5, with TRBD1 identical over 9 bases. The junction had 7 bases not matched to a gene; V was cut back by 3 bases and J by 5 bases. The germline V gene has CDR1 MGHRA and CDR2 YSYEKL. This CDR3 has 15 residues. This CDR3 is CASSQPGQGSETQYF. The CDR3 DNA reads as TGCGCCAGCAGCCAGCCGGGACAGGGCAGTGAGACCCAGTACTTC.

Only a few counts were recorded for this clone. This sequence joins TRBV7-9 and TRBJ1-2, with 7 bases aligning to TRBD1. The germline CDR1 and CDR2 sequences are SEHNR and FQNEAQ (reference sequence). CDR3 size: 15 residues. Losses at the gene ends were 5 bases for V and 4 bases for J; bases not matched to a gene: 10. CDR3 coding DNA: TGTGCCAGCAGCGCCCGGGACAGTCCTACCTATGGCTACACCTTC. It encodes CASSARDSPTYGYTF.

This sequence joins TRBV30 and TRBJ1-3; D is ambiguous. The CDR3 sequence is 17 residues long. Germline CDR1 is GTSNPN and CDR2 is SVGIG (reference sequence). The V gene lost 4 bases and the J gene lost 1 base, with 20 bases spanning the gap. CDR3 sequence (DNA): TGTGCCTGGACCCCTGGCCTTGGGGAGGGTTCTGGAAACACCATATATTTT. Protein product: CAWTPGLGEGSGNTIYF.

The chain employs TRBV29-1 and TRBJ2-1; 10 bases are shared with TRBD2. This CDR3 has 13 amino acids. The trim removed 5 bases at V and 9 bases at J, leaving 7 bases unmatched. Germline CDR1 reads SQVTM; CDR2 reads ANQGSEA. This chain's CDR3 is CSVWLAGEGEQFF. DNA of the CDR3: TGCAGCGTTTGGCTAGCGGGGGAGGGTGAGCAGTTCTTC.

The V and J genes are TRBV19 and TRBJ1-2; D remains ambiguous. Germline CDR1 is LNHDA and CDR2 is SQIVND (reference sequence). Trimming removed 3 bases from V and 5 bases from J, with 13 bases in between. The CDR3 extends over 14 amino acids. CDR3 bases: TGTGCCAGTAGTATGGAAGGAGAATTATATGGCTACACCTTC. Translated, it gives CASSMEGELYGYTF.

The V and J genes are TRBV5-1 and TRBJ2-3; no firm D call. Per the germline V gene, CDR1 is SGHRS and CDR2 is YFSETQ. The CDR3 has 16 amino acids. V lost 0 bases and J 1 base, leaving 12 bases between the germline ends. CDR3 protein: CASSLGHSARTDTQYF. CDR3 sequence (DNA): TGCGCCAGCAGCTTGGGGCACAGCGCTCGCACAGATACGCAGTATTTT.